One and the same sample provided the 14 T cell receptor beta chains below, sequenced in a study of control samples from healthy donors and cancer patients. Data came from immunoSEQ multiplex PCR; TCRdb stores just in-frame clones and leaves some out. The sample lists some 190,000 clones, approximately 91% occurring once. The sample taken for sequencing was blood. Source of these receptors: a man aged 25-40 years in good health.

The chain joins TRBV4-1 to TRBJ2-1; 11 positions agree with TRBD2. V shed 3 bases, J shed 4 bases, and the junction held 11 bases outside the gene matches. The CDR3 runs 18 residues. The V gene's germline CDR1 is MGHRA and CDR2 YSYEKL. The CDR3 DNA reads TGCGCCAGCAGCCATGTCGAAAGTACTAGCGGGGGTTACAATGAGCAGTTCTTC. Protein sequence: CASSHVESTSGGYNEQFF.

This clone was seen more than once but under ten times. This rearrangement joins TRBV24-1 to TRBJ1-1; D may be TRBD1 (5 bases). The CDR3 loop spans 13 amino acids. V was cut by 2 bases and J by 3 bases, with 6 bases left in between. Germline CDR1 and CDR2: KGHDR and SFDVKD. The CDR3 DNA sequence: TGTGCCACCAGTGATTGGGGGTACACTGAAGCTTTCTTT. Translated, it gives CATSDWGYTEAFF.

Worth noting for this clone: The identical CDR3 is also encoded by other nucleotide sequences in the sample. This rearrangement joins TRBV28 to TRBJ2-1; D tentatively fits TRBD1 or TRBD2 (6 bases each). Trimming stripped 4 bases from V and 5 bases from J, with 18 bases between. Germline values: CDR1 MDHEN, CDR2 SYDVKM. CDR3 length: 16 amino acids. The chain's CDR3 is CASSSPRGALHNEQFF. CDR3 DNA: TGTGCCAGCAGTTCCCCGAGGGGGGCGCTTCACAATGAGCAGTTCTTC.

This clone showed up just once. J is TRBJ1-1 and V is TRBV6-5; D uncertain. Looked up from germline, CDR1 is MNHEY and CDR2 is SVGAGI. CDR3 length: 11 residues. The germline V and J ends were trimmed by 8 bases and 10 bases, with 14 bases remaining between them. The CDR3 is CASLNDMGAFF. The CDR3 region has the DNA TGTGCCAGCTTGAACGATATGGGAGCTTTCTTT.

V gene TRBV2 combines with J gene TRBJ1-5; a weak D match, TRBD1 (5 bases). Germline V gives CDR1 SNHLY, CDR2 FYNNEI. V lost 2 bases and J lost 6, with 14 bases in between. The CDR3 totals 15 residues. CDR3 sequence reads: CASSEIRQLSQPQHF. The CDR3 DNA is TGTGCCAGCAGTGAAATTAGACAGCTTAGTCAGCCCCAGCATTTT.

This chain connects TRBV27 to TRBJ1-3; D ambiguous. The CDR3 is 13 residues long. V was shortened by 8 bases and J by 6 bases, with 14 bases between the two germline ends. Germline CDR1 MNHEY, CDR2 SMNVEV (reference sequence). CDR3 protein: CASADNEENTIYF. CDR3 nucleotide sequence: TGTGCCAGCGCCGACAACGAGGAAAACACCATATATTTT.

The rearrangement joins TRBV28 to TRBJ1-1; maybe TRBD1 (5 bases). V lost 4 bases and J 1 base, leaving 7 bases between the germline ends. The germline V gene has CDR1 MDHEN and CDR2 SYDVKM. There are 13 residues in the CDR3. CDR3 nucleotides: TGTGCCAGCAGTTCGACAGAGAACACTGAAGCTTTCTTT. Protein: CASSSTENTEAFF.

J is TRBJ1-1 and V is TRBV11-3; a possible D gene is TRBD1 (5 bases). Germline CDR1 and CDR2: SGHNT and YENEEA. This CDR3 contains 14 residues. Trimming shortened V by 4 bases and J by 6 bases, and 15 bases separated the two germline ends. CDR3 loop: CASSSSRGVPEAFF. The CDR3 coding sequence is TGTGCCAGCAGCTCGTCTCGGGGCGTCCCTGAAGCTTTCTTT.

The chain employs TRBV7-9 and TRBJ1-2; TRBD1 matches at 10 bases. The CDR3 is 15 residues long. The germline CDR1 and CDR2 sequences are SEHNR and FQNEAQ (reference sequence). J gave up 7 bases and V 5 bases, and 10 bases lay outside the gene matches. As DNA, the CDR3 is TGTGCCAGCAGCCGGAGAGGGGACAGGGGATTTGGCTACACCTTC. Translated: CASSRRGDRGFGYTF.

DNA of the CDR3: TGTGCCAGCAGCCGGGGCTCATGGGGCAATCAGCCCCAGCATTTT. Protein: CASSRGSWGNQPQHF. The genes are TRBV5-6 and TRBJ1-5; possible D gene TRBD1, 5 bases. Germline lookup yields CDR1 SGHDT and CDR2 YYEEEE. The CDR3 is 15 residues long. V was clipped by 4 bases and J by 2 bases, with 13 bases between them.

Details on this clone: The same CDR3 arises from other DNA sequences in this sample as well. The chain is built from TRBV6-5 and TRBJ1-5; 8 nucleotides agree with TRBD1. Germline assignment: CDR1 MNHEY and CDR2 SVGAGI. V shed 6 bases and J 1 base; nucleotides not matched to a gene: 2. The CDR3 spans 14 residues. The CDR3 DNA is TGTGCCAGCAGCCAGGGGGCGAGCAATCAGCCCCAGCATTTT. This encodes CASSQGASNQPQHF.

V gene TRBV20-1 combines with J gene TRBJ2-1; possibly TRBD1 or TRBD2 for D (6 bases each). The CDR3 totals 11 residues. The V end lost 3 bases, the J end lost 9 bases, and 9 bases lay between the germline ends. Germline V gene data show CDR1 as DFQATT and CDR2 as SNEGSKA (reference sequence). The CDR3 nucleotides are TGCAGTGCTAGGGGGGGCTTTGAGCAGTTCTTC. Residues: CSARGGFEQFF.

The J gene is TRBJ2-7, the V gene TRBV11-2; 9 bases agree with TRBD1. Germline V lookup: CDR1 SGHAT, CDR2 FQNNGV. The V and J ends lost 3 bases and 3 bases, in that order; junction bases with no gene match: 3. The CDR3 is made up of 14 amino acids. The CDR3 nucleotides are TGTGCCAGCAGCTTTGGGACAGGGCTCTACGAGCAGTACTTC. Translation gives CASSFGTGLYEQYF.

V is TRBV30 and J is TRBJ1-5; D gene ambiguous. Germline CDR1 GTSNPN, CDR2 SVGIG (reference sequence). The germline V and J ends were trimmed by 0 bases and 5 bases, with 8 bases remaining between them. The CDR3 is made up of 13 amino acids. The CDR3 nucleotides are TGTGCCTGGAGTGTACAGAGTGATCAGCCCCAGCATTTT. It codes for CAWSVQSDQPQHF.